Presented here are 30 T cell receptor beta chains from one specimen sequenced in a study of T cells after yellow fever vaccination. TCRdb recomputed calls from the 5' RACE reads with MiXCR, one row per CDR3 protein. Of 550,000 or so distinct CDR3 sequences in the sample, about 19% are singletons; the top ten hold over 11%. This material consisted of PBMCs, taken 15 days after the yellow fever booster vaccination. These receptors all come from a man aged 25-40 years who received the YFV17D yellow fever vaccine.

This chain connects TRBV20-1 to TRBJ2-3, with a possible D match to TRBD2 (6 bases). CDR1 and CDR2 (germline): DFQATT, SNEGSKA (reference sequence). The CDR3 spans 15 residues. V lost 5 bases, J lost 2 bases, and 17 bases lay in between. Here the CDR3 DNA reads TGCAGTGCTGTCCCCGGGACTCTATTCACAGATACGCAGTATTTT. Translation gives CSAVPGTLFTDTQYF.

The table lists this clonotype with a few counts. The genes are TRBV6-5 and TRBJ2-3; D is ambiguous. Germline CDR1 is MNHEY and CDR2 is SVGAGI. The CDR3 runs to 16 residues. Trimming removed 2 bases from V and 4 bases from J, with 16 bases in between. The CDR3: CASSYTQGGWADTQYF. The CDR3 DNA reads as TGTGCCAGCAGTTACACCCAAGGCGGTTGGGCAGATACGCAGTATTTT.

The V gene is TRBV27, the J gene TRBJ2-3, with D hard to call. This CDR3 is 15 amino acids long. V lost 5 bases, J lost 4 bases, and 16 bases lay in between. Germline loops: CDR1 MNHEY, CDR2 SMNVEV (reference sequence). The CDR3 coding sequence is TGTGCCAGCAGTCCTATCCTTAGGAGAGCAGATACGCAGTATTTT. Its translation: CASSPILRRADTQYF.

This clonotype was counted a few times. V usage is TRBV7-2 and J usage is TRBJ1-2; D not resolved. The ends were cut back, 6 bases at V and 5 bases at J, with 16 bases in the middle. Germline CDR1 is SGHTA and CDR2 is FQGNSA. This CDR3 contains 14 residues. The CDR3 nucleotides read TGTGCCAGCAGGCCACTCGGGATGGCGTATGGCTACACCTTC. Translated, it gives CASRPLGMAYGYTF.

Points on this clonotype: At one end, the junction sequence differs from germline, possibly due to a read error. The rearrangement joins TRBV5-4 to TRBJ2-7; 7 positions agree with TRBD1. CDR3 length equals 17 residues. Germline V gene lookup returns CDR1 SGHNT and CDR2 YYREEE (reference sequence). The CDR3 region has the DNA TGTGCCAGCAGCTCCAATTCCGGGACAGTGAGCTCCTATGAGCAGTACTTC. Translated: CASSSNSGTVSSYEQYF.

The V gene is TRBV3-1, the J gene TRBJ2-4; 13 positions match TRBD2. Trimming took 3 bases from V and 2 from J; bases not matched to a gene: 1. The CDR3 loop spans 16 amino acids. The V gene's germline CDR1 is LGHDT and CDR2 YNNKEL (reference sequence). CDR3 residues: CASSQTSGRTKNIQYF. The CDR3, as DNA: TGTGCCAGCAGCCAGACTAGCGGGAGGACCAAAAACATTCAGTACTTC.

There are a few counts of this clonotype. This rearrangement joins TRBV19 to TRBJ2-7, with D unclear. The germline V and J ends were trimmed by 7 bases and 4 bases, with 11 bases remaining between them. Germline assignment: CDR1 LNHDA and CDR2 SQIVND (reference sequence). The CDR3 contains 12 residues. CDR3 DNA sequence: TGTGCCAGTATCAGGTACCCATACGAGCAGTACTTC. It yields the protein CASIRYPYEQYF.

This clonotype was detected a few times. The rearrangement joins TRBV4-3 to TRBJ2-7; D unclear. The V end was cut by 4 bases, the J end by 2 bases, with 9 bases between. The length of the CDR3 is 13 residues. Germline V gene data show CDR1 as LGHNA and CDR2 as YSLEER. The CDR3 region is CASSRDQTYEQYF. CDR3 nucleotide sequence: TGCGCCAGCAGCCGGGATCAAACCTACGAGCAGTACTTC.

This clonotype appeared a few times. The rearrangement uses TRBV20-1 and TRBJ2-1, with 7 nucleotides matching TRBD2. In germline, CDR1 is DFQATT, CDR2 SNEGSKA (reference sequence). V was clipped by 6 bases and J by 7 bases; unmatched bases: 15. The CDR3 has 15 amino acids. CDR3 sequence (DNA): TGCAGTGCCAACCCGACTAGCAGACTGGGAAATGAGCAGTTCTTC. This encodes CSANPTSRLGNEQFF.

The J gene is TRBJ2-7, the V gene TRBV10-3; possibly TRBD2 for D (6 bases). Germline CDR1 is ENHRY and CDR2 is SYGVKD. V was pared by 5 bases and J by 6 bases, with 14 bases between. The CDR3 sequence is 13 residues long. The CDR3 protein is CAISHETSSEQYF. In nucleotides, the CDR3 is TGTGCCATCAGTCACGAGACTAGTTCCGAGCAGTACTTC.

This clonotype was seen only a few times. CDR3: CATPGQGAYEQYF. The CDR3 nucleotides are TGTGCCACCCCGGGACAGGGGGCCTACGAGCAGTACTTC. V gene TRBV6-1 combines with J gene TRBJ2-7; TRBD1 matches at 11 bases. J lost 2 bases, V lost 10 bases, and 4 bases had no gene match. Germline V CDR1 and CDR2: MNHNS, SASEGT. The CDR3 covers 13 residues.

The rearrangement links TRBV18 to TRBJ2-5; D unclear. Trimming removed 0 bases from V and 1 base from J, with 6 bases in between. Per germline, CDR1 KGHSH and CDR2 LQKENI. This CDR3 has 14 residues. The CDR3 nucleotides read TGTGCCAGCTCACCACCGTACGGCCAAGAGACCCAGTACTTC. It specifies CASSPPYGQETQYF.

V usage is TRBV19 and J usage is TRBJ1-5; TRBD1 might be the D (5 bases). Deletions cut 3 bases from V and 4 bases from J, with 7 bases between. Germline CDR1 and CDR2: LNHDA and SQIVND (reference sequence). This CDR3 contains 13 residues. CDR3 amino acids: CASSMRGNQPQHF. In DNA, the CDR3 is TGTGCCAGTAGTATGCGGGGGAATCAGCCCCAGCATTTT.

This clonotype occurred a few times. This chain uses TRBV20-1 with TRBJ2-5; no reliable D call. Between the trimmed V and J ends, which lost 0 bases and 0 bases, there was a span of 11 bases. This CDR3 has 15 amino acids. The V gene's germline CDR1 is DFQATT and CDR2 SNEGSKA (reference sequence). DNA for the CDR3: TGCAGTGCTAGAGATCTGTCTTGGTACCAAGAGACCCAGTACTTC. It encodes CSARDLSWYQETQYF.

This clonotype has more than one count but fewer than ten. This chain connects TRBV5-1 to TRBJ2-7; no definite D call. The CDR3 contains 13 residues. The germline V and J ends were trimmed by 2 bases and 3 bases, with 9 bases remaining between them. Germline V gene data show CDR1 as SGHRS and CDR2 as YFSETQ. The CDR3 nucleotides are TGCGCCAGCAGCTTACAAGGTTTCTACGAGCAGTACTTC. Encoded protein: CASSLQGFYEQYF.

This clonotype was observed a few times. Here the CDR3 DNA reads TGTGCCAGCAGCACCTGGGACAGTCAAGAGACCCAGTACTTC. This encodes CASSTWDSQETQYF. This chain joins TRBV7-2 and TRBJ2-5; 7 bases map to TRBD1. This CDR3 has 14 amino acids. The trim removed 5 bases at V and 2 bases at J, leaving 5 bases unmatched. Germline CDR1 and CDR2: SGHTA and FQGNSA. Full variable domain (remainder filled in from reference TRBV7-2 and TRBJ2-5): GAGVSQSPSNKVTEKGKDVELRCDPISGHTALYWYRQSLGQGLEFLIYFQGNSAPDKSGLPSDRFSAERTGGSVSTLTIQRTQQEDSAVYLCASSTWDSQETQYFGPGTRLLVL.

The V call is TRBV2, the J call TRBJ2-1; D remains ambiguous. The V gene lost 1 base and the J gene lost 4 bases, with 8 bases spanning the gap. Per the germline V gene, CDR1 is SNHLY and CDR2 is FYNNEI. The CDR3 has 14 residues. The CDR3, as DNA: TGTGCCAGCAGTGAAGGCGGAACTTACAATGAGCAGTTCTTC. Its translation is CASSEGGTYNEQFF.

This clonotype was seen more than once but under ten times. The chain recombines TRBV18 with TRBJ2-4; 8 nucleotides align to TRBD2. Germline CDR1 reads KGHSH; CDR2 reads LQKENI. V was clipped by 1 base and J by 8 bases; unmatched bases: 7. This CDR3 has 15 residues. Written as DNA, the CDR3 is TGTGCCAGCTCACCACTCAGCGGGAGTACGGACATTCAGTACTTC. Its translation is CASSPLSGSTDIQYF.

This clonotype has a handful of counts. This sequence joins TRBV20-1 and TRBJ2-1; either TRBD1 or TRBD2 may supply D (5 bases each). CDR1 and CDR2 from the germline V gene are DFQATT and SNEGSKA (reference sequence). The CDR3 is 13 residues long. Trimming pared 3 bases from V and 9 bases from J, leaving 15 bases between. The CDR3 DNA is TGCAGTGCTAGGCCCGCGAGTGGGGGTGAGCAGTTCTTC. The encoded protein is CSARPASGGEQFF.

The V gene is TRBV3-1, the J gene TRBJ1-4, with TRBD1 as a possible D gene (5 bases). Germline CDR1 LGHDT, CDR2 YNNKEL (reference sequence). This CDR3 is 14 amino acids long. Trimming pared 3 bases from V and 3 bases from J, leaving 8 bases between. In nucleotides, the CDR3 is TGTGCCAGCAGCCAGAGGGGACCTAATGAAAAACTGTTTTTT. It yields the protein CASSQRGPNEKLFF.

This clonotype was seen more than once but under ten times. This chain uses TRBV7-2 with TRBJ2-6, with 7 bases identical to TRBD1. The J segment lost 0 bases and the V segment lost 5 bases, leaving 10 bases of the junction unmatched. CDR3 size: 18 residues. Germline CDR1 reads SGHTA; CDR2 reads FQGNSA. CDR3 amino acids: CASSLQGSALSGANVLTF. The DNA of the CDR3 is TGTGCCAGCAGCCTACAGGGGTCAGCACTCTCTGGGGCCAACGTCCTGACTTTC. Full variable domain (remainder filled in from reference TRBV7-2 and TRBJ2-6): GAGVSQSPSNKVTEKGKDVELRCDPISGHTALYWYRQSLGQGLEFLIYFQGNSAPDKSGLPSDRFSAERTGGSVSTLTIQRTQQEDSAVYLCASSLQGSALSGANVLTFGAGSRLTVL.

This clonotype has only a few counts. The chain uses TRBV9 and TRBJ2-7; no reliable D call. There are 12 residues in the CDR3. CDR1 is SGDLS and CDR2 is YYNGEE in the germline V gene. The V end was cut by 2 bases, the J end by 3 bases, with 6 bases between. The CDR3 bases are TGTGCCAGCAGCGTTCTGGTCTACGAGCAGTACTTC. Protein product: CASSVLVYEQYF.

This clonotype was counted between two and nine times. The chain uses TRBV7-2 and TRBJ2-5; D unresolved. Per germline, CDR1 SGHTA and CDR2 FQGNSA. V dropped 5 bases and J dropped 3 bases, with 7 bases sitting between them. This CDR3 spans 12 amino acids. CDR3 DNA: TGTGCCAGCAGCCAACAGAAAGAGACCCAGTACTTC. It encodes CASSQQKETQYF.

DNA of the CDR3: TGTGCCACCGGGACAGGTCTCCCCCACGAGCAGTACTTC. Translating it yields CATGTGLPHEQYF. The chain carries TRBV28 and TRBJ2-7; TRBD1 aligns across 8 bases. The CDR3 has 13 amino acids. Germline V gene sequence: CDR1 MDHEN, CDR2 SYDVKM. After removal of 10 bases from V and 5 bases from J, the junction contained 10 bases not matched to a gene.

The chain carries TRBV21-1 and TRBJ2-5; the listed D gene, TRBD1, was not tested against the DNA. TRBV21-1 corresponds to a pseudogene. The length of the CDR3 is 14 residues. The CDR3 DNA follows: TGTGCCCTACTGGACAGGGGGGGCTTAGAGACCCAGTACTTC. It yields the protein CALLDRGGLETQYF.

The sample holds one count of this clonotype. The V and J genes are TRBV19 and TRBJ2-4; D is uncertain. CDR1 and CDR2 (germline): LNHDA, SQIVND (reference sequence). The CDR3 totals 11 residues. Trimming stripped 4 bases from V and 6 bases from J, with 4 bases between. In DNA, the CDR3 is TGTGCCAGTAGTAAGGCAAACATTCAGTACTTC. It specifies CASSKANIQYF.

This clonotype turned up a few times. The genes are TRBV4-3 and TRBJ2-1, with 7 bases identical to TRBD1. Germline V gene data show CDR1 as LGHNA and CDR2 as YSLEER. V trimming: 2 bases; J trimming: 2 bases; junction bases outside the gene matches: 6. This CDR3 has 16 amino acids. CDR3 amino acids: CASSQRPGGPYNEQFF. The CDR3 DNA sequence: TGCGCCAGCAGCCAACGCCCAGGGGGTCCCTACAATGAGCAGTTCTTC.

J is TRBJ2-7 and V is TRBV6-2 or TRBV6-3; 7 nucleotides line up with TRBD1. CDR3 length equals 15 residues. Germline CDR1 reads MNHEY; CDR2 reads SVGEGT. V was clipped by 6 bases and J by 2 bases; unmatched bases: 10. The CDR3 here is CASSSLTGNPYEQYF. CDR3 in DNA: TGTGCCAGCAGCTCCTTGACAGGGAATCCCTACGAGCAGTACTTC.

The chain combines TRBV15 with TRBJ2-6, with 11 bases identical to TRBD1. The ends lost 2 bases at V and 1 base at J; junction bases unmatched: 4. This CDR3 contains 18 residues. Germline V CDR1 and CDR2: LNHNV, YYDKDF (reference sequence). CDR3 in amino acids: CATSRNRDRGSGANVLTF. CDR3 nucleotide sequence: TGTGCCACCAGCAGAAACCGGGACAGGGGGTCTGGGGCCAACGTCCTGACTTTC. Supplemented by reference TRBV15 and TRBJ2-6, the full variable domain reads DAMVIQNPRYQVTQFGKPVTLSCSQTLNHNVMYWYQQKSSQAPKLLFHYYDKDFNNEADTPDNFQSRRPNTSFCFLDIRSPGLGDTAMYLCATSRNRDRGSGANVLTFGAGSRLTVL.

The rearrangement uses TRBV5-1 and TRBJ2-5; D may be TRBD2 (6 bases). The germline V gene has CDR1 SGHRS and CDR2 YFSETQ. V was pared by 6 bases and J by 2 bases, with 14 bases between. This CDR3 has 14 amino acids. This CDR3 reads CASTRAGQQETQYF. As DNA, the CDR3 is TGCGCCAGCACTCGTGCGGGGCAGCAAGAGACCCAGTACTTC.